This TCR beta chain was obtained from a study of T cell responses to AZD1222 COVID-19 vaccine. Trimming removed 5 bases at V and 8 bases at J, with 7 bases between. The CDR3 loop spans 11 amino acids. The germline CDR1 and CDR2 sequences are SGHTA and FQGNSA. The method was immunoSEQ multiplex PCR; TCRdb's version includes in-frame clones alone and lacks a portion of them. The profile covers around 130,000 clones, with around 89% appearing a single time and around a tenth taken by the ten largest. This material consisted of peripheral blood, taken 28 days after the second AZD1222 dose. The sequence was obtained from an adult who received the AZD1222 COVID-19 vaccine. The genes are TRBV7-2 and TRBJ1-5; D is ambiguous. CDR3 sequence reads: CASSPKEPQHF. CDR3 bases: TGTGCCAGCAGCCCGAAGGAGCCCCAGCATTTT. The full variable domain, rest sourced from reference TRBV7-2 and TRBJ1-5, is GAGVSQSPSNKVTEKGKDVELRCDPISGHTALYWYRQSLGQGLEFLIYFQGNSAPDKSGLPSDRFSAERTGGSVSTLTIQRTQQEDSAVYLCASSPKEPQHFGDGTRLSIL.